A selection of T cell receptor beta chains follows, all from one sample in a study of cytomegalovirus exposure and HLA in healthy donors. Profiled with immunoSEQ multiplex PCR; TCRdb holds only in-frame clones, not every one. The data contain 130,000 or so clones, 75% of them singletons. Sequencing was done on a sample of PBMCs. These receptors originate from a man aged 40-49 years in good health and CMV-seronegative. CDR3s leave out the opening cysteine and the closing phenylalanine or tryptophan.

CDR3 protein: ASSYAGWGYEQY
J gene: TRBJ2-7
V gene: TRBV7-2

CDR3 protein: ASSPIIGSGGASYNEQF
J gene: TRBJ2-1
V gene: TRBV5-1

CDR3 protein: ASSLDAGYNEQF
J gene: TRBJ2-1
V gene: TRBV7-9

CDR3 protein: ASSPREQGATEAF
J gene: TRBJ1-1
V gene: TRBV18

CDR3 protein: SSSPSGTGGIWDEQY
J gene: TRBJ2-7
V gene: TRBV7-9

CDR3 protein: ASSRGQGAYEQY
J gene: TRBJ2-7
V gene: TRBV4-1

CDR3 protein: ASSPLSGQGTDEQY
J gene: TRBJ2-7
V gene: TRBV5-8

CDR3 protein: ASSQELRDTSTDTQY
J gene: TRBJ2-3
V gene: TRBV4-1

CDR3 protein: AISTGTSGGVADTQY
J gene: TRBJ2-3
V gene: TRBV10-3

CDR3 protein: ASSTGQPGDTEAF
J gene: TRBJ1-1
V gene: TRBV5-1

CDR3 protein: AIRGGTGANSPLH
J gene: TRBJ1-6
V gene: TRBV10-3

CDR3 protein: ASSERRTGSYGYT
J gene: TRBJ1-2
V gene: TRBV2

CDR3 protein: ASSPLPLDRTSSYEQY
J gene: TRBJ2-7
V gene: TRBV18

CDR3 protein: AKRGLGNNEQF
J gene: TRBJ2-1
V gene: TRBV2

CDR3 protein: ASSFGPRTFSLANEKLF
J gene: TRBJ1-4
V gene: TRBV7-6

CDR3 protein: ASSLSGTGEETQY
J gene: TRBJ2-5
V gene: TRBV6-6

CDR3 protein: ASSLDSHQPQH
J gene: TRBJ1-5
V gene: TRBV5-1

CDR3 protein: ASSQDAHSNQPQH
J gene: TRBJ1-5
V gene: TRBV4-2

CDR3 protein: ATSGPRGQGEIDTQY
J gene: TRBJ2-3
V gene: TRBV15

CDR3 protein: ASSARQGAEAF
J gene: TRBJ1-1
V gene: TRBV2

CDR3 protein: ASSVATGAAGNTIY
J gene: TRBJ1-3
V gene: TRBV9

CDR3 protein: ASSLMTENSPLH
J gene: TRBJ1-6
V gene: TRBV5-8

CDR3 protein: ASSQIFSGITGGEAF
J gene: TRBJ1-1
V gene: TRBV4-1

CDR3 protein: ASSRGTSGGARNEQF
J gene: TRBJ2-1
V gene: TRBV7-2

CDR3 protein: ASSLEQGQITEAF
J gene: TRBJ1-1
V gene: TRBV5-1

CDR3 protein: ASSEPTFSTGQTNYGQY
J gene: TRBJ2-7
V gene: TRBV2

CDR3 protein: SVERDSYGYT
J gene: TRBJ1-2
V gene: TRBV29-1

CDR3 protein: ASSLSLTSRGRQF
J gene: TRBJ2-1
V gene: TRBV5-8

CDR3 protein: ASSPPVVSGNTIY
J gene: TRBJ1-3
V gene: TRBV28

CDR3 protein: AWSRVGGTEAF
J gene: TRBJ1-1
V gene: TRBV30

CDR3 protein: ASSVAGAPQETQY
J gene: TRBJ2-5
V gene: TRBV2

CDR3 protein: ASSRDSGTQY
J gene: TRBJ2-5
V gene: TRBV7-2

CDR3 protein: ASSVGPSGGVNYEQY
J gene: .
V gene: TRBV9

CDR3 protein: ASSPKRWVLNTEAF
J gene: TRBJ1-1
V gene: TRBV5-5

CDR3 protein: ASSFGGSSGNTIY
J gene: TRBJ1-3
V gene: TRBV5-1

CDR3 protein: ASSLRQGWYGYT
J gene: TRBJ1-2
V gene: TRBV5-1

CDR3 protein: ASQWSPFSGNTIY
J gene: TRBJ1-3
V gene: TRBV5-6

CDR3 protein: ASSREEDYGYT
J gene: TRBJ1-2
V gene: TRBV7-6

CDR3 protein: ASSPPDRAGPYNSPLH
J gene: TRBJ1-6
V gene: TRBV5-1

CDR3 protein: ASSLVGGPESLY
J gene: TRBJ2-7
V gene: TRBV7-2

CDR3 protein: ASSLYRVQETQY
J gene: TRBJ2-5
V gene: TRBV5-1

CDR3 protein: ASSSVPPGFARAF
J gene: TRBJ1-4
V gene: TRBV19

CDR3 protein: ASSIAGSNQPQH
J gene: TRBJ1-5
V gene: TRBV19

CDR3 protein: ASSLTISSYNEQF
J gene: TRBJ2-1
V gene: TRBV5-5

CDR3 protein: ASTRGGGGMNTEAF
J gene: TRBJ1-1
V gene: TRBV19

CDR3 protein: ASSIIAEKLF
J gene: TRBJ1-4
V gene: TRBV19

CDR3 protein: ASKQGGYT
J gene: TRBJ1-2
V gene: TRBV19

CDR3 protein: ASSRDSVFANTGELF
J gene: TRBJ2-2
V gene: TRBV18

CDR3 protein: ASSLKPSVGTDTQY
J gene: TRBJ2-3
V gene: TRBV11-2

CDR3 protein: ASSQQGATYEQY
J gene: TRBJ2-7
V gene: TRBV19

CDR3 protein: ASSHPGAYEQY
J gene: TRBJ2-7
V gene: TRBV7-2

CDR3 protein: ASSQPTATPEAF
J gene: TRBJ1-1
V gene: TRBV4-1

CDR3 protein: ASSSPGGAKNIQY
J gene: TRBJ2-4
V gene: TRBV5-5

CDR3 protein: ASSSGQVNEKLF
J gene: TRBJ1-4
V gene: TRBV7-9